The 6 T cell receptor beta chains listed next were all sequenced from one sample in a study of shared clonotypes between healthy human individuals. Here immunoSEQ multiplex PCR was the method, and the copy in TCRdb shows in-frame clones only, minus some. The top ten clones hold around 1.7% of a sample with roughly 680,000 clones, 55% to 80% of them seen once. Sequenced: memory CD4+ T cells sorted from blood. The subset denotes: CD45RA-negative fraction. Receptors were obtained from a woman aged 30 to 39 in good health.

This clone was counted a few times. Other DNA sequences in this specimen translate into the identical CDR3. The chain carries TRBV30 and TRBJ2-2, with D tentatively TRBD1 or TRBD2 (6 bases each). This CDR3 is built from 15 residues. Per germline, CDR1 GTSNPN and CDR2 SVGIG (reference sequence). V shed 0 bases and J shed 5 bases, with 13 bases lying between them. CDR3 bases: TGTGCCTGGAGTGTTGGAGGGGGGAAAACCGGGGAGCTGTTTTTT. Protein: CAWSVGGGKTGELFF.

The chain carries TRBV5-4 and TRBJ2-3; 7 bases map to TRBD2. The length of the CDR3 is 17 residues. Germline CDR1 SGHNT, CDR2 YYREEE (reference sequence). The V and J ends lost 3 bases and 0 bases, in that order; junction bases with no gene match: 10. DNA for the CDR3: TGTGCCAGCAGCTCGTCCTTATGGCGGGAGAGCACAGATACGCAGTATTTT. This codes for CASSSSLWRESTDTQYF.

This clone has more than one count but fewer than ten. This chain links TRBV7-8 with TRBJ1-2, with D possibly TRBD1 on 5 matching bases. Germline lookup yields CDR1 SGHVS and CDR2 FQNEAQ. The ends were cut back, 5 bases at V and 7 bases at J, with 17 bases in the middle. The CDR3 runs 14 residues. CDR3 sequence (DNA): TGTGCCAGCAGCGTCACGGGACTCTCGCGTGGCTACACCTTC. It translates to CASSVTGLSRGYTF.

This clone was counted a few times. The V gene is TRBV7-9, the J gene TRBJ1-2, with 11 bases aligning to TRBD1. The CDR3 spans 13 residues. V was clipped by 5 bases and J by 6 bases; unmatched bases: 2. Germline values: CDR1 SEHNR, CDR2 FQNEAQ (reference sequence). For the CDR3, the DNA is TGTGCCAGCAGCACGGGACAGGGGGATGGCTACACCTTC. Translated, it gives CASSTGQGDGYTF.

This chain links TRBV6-1 with TRBJ1-2, with 11 positions matching TRBD1. Germline CDR1 MNHNS, CDR2 SASEGT. V shed 5 bases and J 8 bases; nucleotides not matched to a gene: 7. The CDR3 consists of 14 residues. The CDR3 is CASSRTGGLDGYTF. DNA for the CDR3: TGTGCCAGCAGTCGGACAGGGGGCTTGGACGGCTACACCTTC.

A word on this clone: Being one base from a much bigger clone, this may be a read error. This CDR3 is CASRGLAGAYNEQFF. In DNA, the CDR3 is TGTGCCAGCAGGGGACTAGCGGGAGCCTACAATGAGCAGTTCTTC. The chain couples TRBV6-6 to TRBJ2-1; 14 nucleotides line up with TRBD2. This CDR3 is built from 15 residues. V lost 6 bases to trimming and J lost 2 bases; unmatched junction nucleotides: 0. Germline assignment: CDR1 MNHNY and CDR2 SVGAGI (reference sequence).